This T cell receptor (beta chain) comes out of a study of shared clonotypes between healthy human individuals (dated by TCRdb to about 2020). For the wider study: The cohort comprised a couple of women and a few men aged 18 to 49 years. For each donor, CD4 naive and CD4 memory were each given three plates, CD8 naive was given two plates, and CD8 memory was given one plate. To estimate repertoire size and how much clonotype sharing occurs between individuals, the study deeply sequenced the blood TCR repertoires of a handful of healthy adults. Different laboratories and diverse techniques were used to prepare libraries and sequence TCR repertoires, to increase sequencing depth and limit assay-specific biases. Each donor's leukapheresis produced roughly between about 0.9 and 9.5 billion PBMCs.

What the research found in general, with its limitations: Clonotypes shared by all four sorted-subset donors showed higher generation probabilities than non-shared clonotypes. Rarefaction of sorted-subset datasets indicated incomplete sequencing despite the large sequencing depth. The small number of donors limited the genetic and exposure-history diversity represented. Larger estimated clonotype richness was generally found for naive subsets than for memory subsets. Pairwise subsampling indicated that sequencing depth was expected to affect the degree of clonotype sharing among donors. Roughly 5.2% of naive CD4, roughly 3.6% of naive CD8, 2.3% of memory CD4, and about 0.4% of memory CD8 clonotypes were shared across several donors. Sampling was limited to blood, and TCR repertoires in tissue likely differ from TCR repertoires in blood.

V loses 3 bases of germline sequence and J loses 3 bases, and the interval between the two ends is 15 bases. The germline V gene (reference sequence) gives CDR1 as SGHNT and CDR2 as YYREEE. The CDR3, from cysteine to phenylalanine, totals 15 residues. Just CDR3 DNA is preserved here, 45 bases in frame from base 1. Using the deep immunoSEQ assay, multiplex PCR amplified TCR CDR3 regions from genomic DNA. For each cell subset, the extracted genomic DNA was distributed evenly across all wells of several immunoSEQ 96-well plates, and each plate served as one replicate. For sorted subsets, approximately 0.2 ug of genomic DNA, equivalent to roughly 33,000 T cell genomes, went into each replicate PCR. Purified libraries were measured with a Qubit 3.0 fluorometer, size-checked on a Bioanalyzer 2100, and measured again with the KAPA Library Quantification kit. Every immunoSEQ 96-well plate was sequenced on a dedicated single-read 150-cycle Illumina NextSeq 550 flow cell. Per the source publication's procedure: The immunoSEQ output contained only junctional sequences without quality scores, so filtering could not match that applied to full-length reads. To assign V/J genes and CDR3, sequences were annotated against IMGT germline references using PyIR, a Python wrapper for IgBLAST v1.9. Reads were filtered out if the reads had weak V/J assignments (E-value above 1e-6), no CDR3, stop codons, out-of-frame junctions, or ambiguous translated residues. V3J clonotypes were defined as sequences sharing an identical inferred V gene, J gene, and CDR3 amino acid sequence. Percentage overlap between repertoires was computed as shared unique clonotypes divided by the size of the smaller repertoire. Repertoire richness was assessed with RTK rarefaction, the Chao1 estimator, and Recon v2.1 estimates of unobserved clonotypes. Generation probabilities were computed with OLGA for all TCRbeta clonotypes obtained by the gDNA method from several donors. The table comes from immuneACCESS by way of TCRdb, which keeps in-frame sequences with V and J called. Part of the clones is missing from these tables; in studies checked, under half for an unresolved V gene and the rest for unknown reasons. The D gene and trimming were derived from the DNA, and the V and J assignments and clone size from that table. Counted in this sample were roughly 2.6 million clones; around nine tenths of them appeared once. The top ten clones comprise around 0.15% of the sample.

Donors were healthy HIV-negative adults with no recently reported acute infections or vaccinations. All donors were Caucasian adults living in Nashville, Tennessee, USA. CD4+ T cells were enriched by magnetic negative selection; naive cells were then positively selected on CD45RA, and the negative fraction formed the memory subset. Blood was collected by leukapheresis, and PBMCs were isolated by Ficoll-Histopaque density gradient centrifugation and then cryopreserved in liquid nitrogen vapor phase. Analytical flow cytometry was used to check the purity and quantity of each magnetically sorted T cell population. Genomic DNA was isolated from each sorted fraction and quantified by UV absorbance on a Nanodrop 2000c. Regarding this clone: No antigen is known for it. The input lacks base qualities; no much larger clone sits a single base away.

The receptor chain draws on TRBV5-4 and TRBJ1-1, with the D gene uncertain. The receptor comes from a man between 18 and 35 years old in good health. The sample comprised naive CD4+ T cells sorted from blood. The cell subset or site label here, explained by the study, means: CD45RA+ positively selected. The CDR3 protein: CASSSSARSDTEAFF. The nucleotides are TGTGCCAGCAGCTCCTCTGCGAGATCGGACACTGAAGCTTTCTTT.